The entry below describes one T cell receptor beta chain. The antigen is unknown. The data are from a study of cytotoxic CD8 clonotypes in ibrutinib-treated CLL. Study-level results: Clonality was higher at baseline than in age-matched healthy donors and tracked circulating CD8+ T-cell counts.

CDR3 length equals 14 residues. Trimming removed 4 bases at V and 5 bases at J, with 14 bases between. The V gene's germline CDR1 is SGHTA and CDR2 FQGNSA. Roughly 2 micrograms of genomic DNA from cryopreserved PBMCs went into TCR beta libraries. TCRdb's copy holds only in-frame clones and misses some; the assay was immunoSEQ multiplex PCR. In the table there are about 180,000 clones, approximately 80% of which are singletons. The sequences come from PBMCs, collected after 24 months of ibrutinib treatment. This receptor was obtained from a human donor with chronic lymphocytic leukemia. The chain has TRBV7-2 and TRBJ1-2, with D unclear. The CDR3 here is CASSSFGPAYGYTF. Here the CDR3 DNA reads TGTGCCAGCAGCTCATTCGGTCCGGCATATGGCTACACCTTC.